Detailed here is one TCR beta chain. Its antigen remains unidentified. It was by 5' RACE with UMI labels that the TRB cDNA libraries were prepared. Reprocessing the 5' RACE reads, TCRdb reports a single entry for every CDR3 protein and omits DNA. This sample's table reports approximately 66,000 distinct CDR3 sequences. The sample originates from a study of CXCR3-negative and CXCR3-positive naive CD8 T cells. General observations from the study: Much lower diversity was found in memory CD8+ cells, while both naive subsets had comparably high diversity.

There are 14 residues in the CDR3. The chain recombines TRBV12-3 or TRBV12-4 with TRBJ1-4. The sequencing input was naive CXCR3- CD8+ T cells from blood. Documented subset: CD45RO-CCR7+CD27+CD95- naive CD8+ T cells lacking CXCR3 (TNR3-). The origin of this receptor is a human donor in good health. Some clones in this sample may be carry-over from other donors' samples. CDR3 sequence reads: CASSLRGFNEKLFF.